A selection of T cell receptor beta chains follows, all from one sample in a study of blood T cell repertoires in COVID-19. The assay was immunoSEQ multiplex PCR, and TCRdb's table has in-frame clones only and misses some. The sample carries some 150,000 clones, about 77% recorded once. The sample was peripheral blood. Receptors originate from a woman between 45 and 65 years old with active or convalescent COVID-19. Both conserved end residues are part of each CDR3. A D gene is named only where the DNA matches it firmly. Size is stated for part of the rows, as once, few or many counts, or as a class when the clone is expanded.

v_gene	j_gene	d_gene	abundance	CDR3nt	CDR3aa
TRBV12-3/TRBV12-4	TRBJ1-1	TRBD1	.	TGTGCCAGCAGCCGGGACAGGGCCTCTGAAGCTTTCTTT	CASSRDRASEAFF
TRBV15	TRBJ2-3	TRBD1	few	TGTGCCACCAGCAGAGATAGGGGGCCAGCAGATACGCAGTATTTT	CATSRDRGPADTQYF
TRBV3-1/TRBV3-2	TRBJ2-5	TRBD2	.	TGTGCCAGCAGCCGCAGACTAGCGGGAGGGCGAGAGACCCAGTACTTC	CASSRRLAGGRETQYF
TRBV18	TRBJ1-2	TRBD1	once	TGTGCCAGCTCACCTCCCGGGACAGGGGGCCGTGACTATGGCTACACCTTC	CASSPPGTGGRDYGYTF
TRBV12-3/TRBV12-4	TRBJ2-1	.	.	TGTGCCAGCAGTCAGTCTTCCTACAATGAGCAGTTCTTC	CASSQSSYNEQFF
TRBV15	TRBJ2-7	.	few	TGTGCCACCAGCAGATCAACAGGGTCCTACGAGCAGTACTTC	CATSRSTGSYEQYF
TRBV19	TRBJ2-1	TRBD1	.	TGTGCCAGTAGTATAGGTGGCGGAGCGGACAGGGGGTACAATGAGCAGTTCTTC	CASSIGGGADRGYNEQFF
TRBV11-3	TRBJ2-2	.	.	TGTGCCAGCAGCTCAGGACAGCAGAACACCGGGGAGCTGTTTTTT	CASSSGQQNTGELFF
TRBV5-1	TRBJ1-2	.	.	TGCGCCAGCAGCTTGGGGCAGGGCCCTTATGGCTACACCTTC	CASSLGQGPYGYTF
TRBV19	TRBJ2-7	TRBD1	.	TGTGCCACCCGTCAACCGGGACAGGGTACCCACGAGCAGTACTTC	CATRQPGQGTHEQYF
TRBV29-1	TRBJ2-5	TRBD2	.	TGCAGCGTTGAGAGGGGGACTAGCGGGGCCCAAGACACCCAGTACTTC	CSVERGTSGAQDTQYF
TRBV6-1	TRBJ2-7	TRBD2	.	TGTGCCAGCAGTGAAGCCGGGACTAGCGGGAGTCCCTACGAGCAGTACTTC	CASSEAGTSGSPYEQYF
TRBV9	TRBJ2-5	TRBD1	once	TGTGCCAGCAGCCCCCGGGACAGGGGGCAGTCAGAGACCCAGTACTTC	CASSPRDRGQSETQYF
TRBV18	TRBJ1-4	.	.	TGTGCCAGCTCACCAAACAGGGCAACTAATGAAAAACTGTTTTTT	CASSPNRATNEKLFF
TRBV7-9	TRBJ1-1	.	.	TGTGCCAGCAGCTTAGAGAGTGGGAACACTGAAGCTTTCTTT	CASSLESGNTEAFF
TRBV5-4	TRBJ1-6	TRBD1	.	TGTGCCAGCAGCTGGGACAGAAATAATTCACCCCTCCACTTT	CASSWDRNNSPLHF
TRBV18	TRBJ2-1	.	.	TGTGCCAGCTCACCACCTGTCCGGGAAGTTTGGTTCTTC	CASSPPVREVWFF
TRBV6-5	TRBJ2-2	TRBD1	few	TGTGCCAGCAGGGGACAGGCGGCCGGGGAGCTGTTTTTT	CASRGQAAGELFF
TRBV24-1	TRBJ2-1	TRBD2	few	TGTGCCACCAGTGCCAATTCGGGGACTAGCGGGGGGGTAATTTACAATGAGCAGTTCTTC	CATSANSGTSGGVIYNEQFF
TRBV29-1	TRBJ2-7	.	.	TGCAGCGTAACGTACGGGTTCCCTCCGGGGTACGAGCAGTACTTC	CSVTYGFPPGYEQYF
TRBV3-1/TRBV3-2	TRBJ1-1	TRBD1	.	TGTGCCAGCAGCCGCCGAACAGGGGGGAACACTGAAGCTTTCTTT	CASSRRTGGNTEAFF
TRBV6-2/TRBV6-3	TRBJ1-1	TRBD1	once	TGTGCCAGCAGTTCAAACAGGGGAGTGATGAACACTGAAGCTTTCTTT	CASSSNRGVMNTEAFF
TRBV7-6	TRBJ1-6	.	.	TGTGCCAGCAGCTTAAACCGGGGGGCCAATTCACCCCTCCACTTT	CASSLNRGANSPLHF
TRBV13	TRBJ1-2	.	.	TGTGCCAGCAGCTCCGCGGGACCAGGCCATGGCTACACCTTC	CASSSAGPGHGYTF
TRBV11-2	TRBJ1-1	.	.	TGTGCCAGCAGCTTAACAGGATCGAACACTGAAGCTTTCTTT	CASSLTGSNTEAFF
TRBV10-3	TRBJ1-2	.	once	TGTGCCATCAGTGAGTCGGGAAGTCCGCGGGATCGCTACACCTTC	CAISESGSPRDRYTF
TRBV21-1	TRBJ2-2	.	.	TGTGCCAGCAGCAATCCTAGTAGAGAAACCGGGGAGCTGTTTTTT	CASSNPSRETGELFF
TRBV5-1	TRBJ1-1	.	.	TGCGCCAGCAGCTTGGATGGGGGCGCGGACACTGAAGCTTTCTTT	CASSLDGGADTEAFF